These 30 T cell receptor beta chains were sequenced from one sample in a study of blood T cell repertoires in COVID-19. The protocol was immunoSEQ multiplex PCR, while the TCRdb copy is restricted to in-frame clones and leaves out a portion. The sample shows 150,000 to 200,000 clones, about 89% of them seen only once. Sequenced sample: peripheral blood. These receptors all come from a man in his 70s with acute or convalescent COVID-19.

The CDR3 coding sequence is TGTGCCAGCAGCCTCGAGTTCTCCTCTGGAAACACCATATATTTT. Protein product: CASSLEFSSGNTIYF. V usage is TRBV6-6 and J usage is TRBJ1-3; D gene unclear. This CDR3 spans 15 amino acids. The V and J ends lost 6 bases and 0 bases respectively, with 12 bases between them. Germline-derived CDR1 and CDR2 are MNHNY and SVGAGI (reference sequence).

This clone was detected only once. CDR3 region: CASRYNSGQGNYGYTF. For the CDR3, the DNA is TGTGCCAGCAGGTACAATTCCGGACAGGGGAACTATGGCTACACCTTC. The rearrangement uses TRBV6-5 and TRBJ1-2; TRBD1 matches at 9 bases. The germline CDR1 and CDR2 sequences are MNHEY and SVGAGI. The CDR3 spans 16 residues. With V trimmed by 6 bases and J by 2 bases, 10 bases remained unmatched.

The CDR3 sequence is CASSKSRQENIQYF. The CDR3 DNA follows: TGCGCCAGCAGCAAGAGTAGACAGGAAAACATTCAGTACTTC. The V call is TRBV5-1, the J call TRBJ2-4, with D possibly being TRBD1 (6 bases). The CDR3 totals 14 residues. Trimming removed 4 bases at V and 5 bases at J, with 13 bases between. CDR1 is SGHRS and CDR2 is YFSETQ in the germline V gene.

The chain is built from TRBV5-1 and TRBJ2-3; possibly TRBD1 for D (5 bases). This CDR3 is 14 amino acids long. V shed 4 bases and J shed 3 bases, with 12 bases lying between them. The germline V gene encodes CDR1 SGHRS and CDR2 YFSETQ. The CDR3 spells CASSMTVGTDTQYF. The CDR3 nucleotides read TGCGCCAGCAGCATGACAGTAGGTACAGATACGCAGTATTTT.

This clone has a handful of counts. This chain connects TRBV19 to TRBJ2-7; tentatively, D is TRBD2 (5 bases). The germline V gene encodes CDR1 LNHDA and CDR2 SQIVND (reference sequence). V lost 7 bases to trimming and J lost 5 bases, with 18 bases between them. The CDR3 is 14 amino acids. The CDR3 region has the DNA TGTGCCAGTAAACGAAGCGGACCTCCAGACGAGCAGTACTTC. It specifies CASKRSGPPDEQYF.

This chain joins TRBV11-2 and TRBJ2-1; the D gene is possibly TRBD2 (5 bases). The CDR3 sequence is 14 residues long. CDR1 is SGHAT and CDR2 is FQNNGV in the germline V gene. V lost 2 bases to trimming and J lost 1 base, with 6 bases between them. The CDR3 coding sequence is TGTGCCAGCAGCTTACCGGGATCCTACAATGAGCAGTTCTTC. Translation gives CASSLPGSYNEQFF.

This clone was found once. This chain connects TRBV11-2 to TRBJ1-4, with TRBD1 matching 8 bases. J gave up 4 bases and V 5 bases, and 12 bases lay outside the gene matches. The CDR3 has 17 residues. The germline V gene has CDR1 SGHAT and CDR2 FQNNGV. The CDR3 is CASSPRNGQGYNEKLFF. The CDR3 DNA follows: TGTGCCAGCAGCCCAAGAAACGGACAGGGCTATAATGAAAAACTGTTTTTT.

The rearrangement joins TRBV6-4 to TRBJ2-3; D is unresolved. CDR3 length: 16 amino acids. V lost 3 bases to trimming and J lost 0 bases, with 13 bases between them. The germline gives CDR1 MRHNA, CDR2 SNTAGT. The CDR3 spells CASSEGVGTSTDTQYF. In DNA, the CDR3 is TGTGCCAGCAGTGAAGGAGTCGGCACTAGCACAGATACGCAGTATTTT.

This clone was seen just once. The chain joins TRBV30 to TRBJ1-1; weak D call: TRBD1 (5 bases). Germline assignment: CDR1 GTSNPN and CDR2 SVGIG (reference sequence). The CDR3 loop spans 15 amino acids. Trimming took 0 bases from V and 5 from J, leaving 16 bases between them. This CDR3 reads CAWSVGRVERTEAFF. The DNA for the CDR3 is TGTGCCTGGAGTGTAGGCAGGGTGGAAAGAACTGAAGCTTTCTTT.

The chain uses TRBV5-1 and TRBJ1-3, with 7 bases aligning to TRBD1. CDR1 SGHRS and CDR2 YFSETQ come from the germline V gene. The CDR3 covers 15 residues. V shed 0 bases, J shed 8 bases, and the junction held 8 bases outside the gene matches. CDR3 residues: CASSLGGTAGHTIYF. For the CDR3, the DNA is TGCGCCAGCAGCTTGGGTGGGACAGCAGGTCACACCATATATTTT.

In DNA form, the CDR3 reads TGTGCCAGCAGCCGGAGGGCCTCAGAAGTGGAGCAGTACTTC. It specifies CASSRRASEVEQYF. The chain couples TRBV3-1 (or the pseudogene TRBV3-2) to TRBJ2-7; maybe TRBD2 (6 bases). The V and J ends lost 4 bases and 7 bases respectively, with 17 bases between them. Germline V CDR1 and CDR2: LGHDT, YNNKEL (reference sequence). The CDR3 covers 14 residues.

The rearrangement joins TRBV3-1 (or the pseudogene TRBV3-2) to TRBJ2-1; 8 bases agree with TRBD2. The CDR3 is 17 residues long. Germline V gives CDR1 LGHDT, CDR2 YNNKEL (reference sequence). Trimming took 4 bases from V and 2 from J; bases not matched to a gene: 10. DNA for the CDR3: TGTGCCAGCAGCCCAGTCCGGGGGGGCGACCCCTACAATGAGCAGTTCTTC. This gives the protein CASSPVRGGDPYNEQFF.

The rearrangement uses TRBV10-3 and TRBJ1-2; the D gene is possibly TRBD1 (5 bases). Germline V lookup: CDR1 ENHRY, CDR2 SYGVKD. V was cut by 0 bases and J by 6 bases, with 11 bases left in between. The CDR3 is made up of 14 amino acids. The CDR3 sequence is CAISESLSGHGYTF. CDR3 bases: TGTGCCATCAGTGAGTCGCTATCAGGGCATGGCTACACCTTC.

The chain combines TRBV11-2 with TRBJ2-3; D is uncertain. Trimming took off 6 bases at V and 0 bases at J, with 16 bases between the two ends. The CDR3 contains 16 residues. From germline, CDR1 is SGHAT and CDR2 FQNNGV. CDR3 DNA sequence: TGTGCCAGCAGTAAACAGACCATTCCTAGCACAGATACGCAGTATTTT. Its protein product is CASSKQTIPSTDTQYF.

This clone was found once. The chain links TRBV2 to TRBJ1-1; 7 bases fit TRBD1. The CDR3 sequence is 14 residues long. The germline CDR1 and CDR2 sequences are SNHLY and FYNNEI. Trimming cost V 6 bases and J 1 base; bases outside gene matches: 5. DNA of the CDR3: TGTGCCAGCAGAGCAGGACAGGAGAACACTGAAGCTTTCTTT. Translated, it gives CASRAGQENTEAFF.

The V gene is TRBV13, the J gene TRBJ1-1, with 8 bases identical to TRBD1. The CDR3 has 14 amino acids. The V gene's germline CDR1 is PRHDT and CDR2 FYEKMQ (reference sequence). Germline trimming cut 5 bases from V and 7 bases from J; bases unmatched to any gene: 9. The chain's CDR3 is CASSPDRGAHEAFF. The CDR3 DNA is TGTGCCAGCAGCCCCGACAGGGGAGCCCATGAAGCTTTCTTT.

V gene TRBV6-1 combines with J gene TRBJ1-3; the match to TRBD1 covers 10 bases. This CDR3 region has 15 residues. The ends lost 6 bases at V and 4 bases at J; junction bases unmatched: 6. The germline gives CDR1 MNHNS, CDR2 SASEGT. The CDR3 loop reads CASRRTGGSGNTIYF. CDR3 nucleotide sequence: TGTGCCAGCAGACGGACAGGGGGTTCCGGAAACACCATATATTTT.

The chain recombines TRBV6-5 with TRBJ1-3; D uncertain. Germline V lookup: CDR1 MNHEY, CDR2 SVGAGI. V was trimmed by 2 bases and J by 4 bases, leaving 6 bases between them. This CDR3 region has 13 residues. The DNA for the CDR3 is TGTGCCAGCAGTTACGATCGGGGAAACACCATATATTTT. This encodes CASSYDRGNTIYF.

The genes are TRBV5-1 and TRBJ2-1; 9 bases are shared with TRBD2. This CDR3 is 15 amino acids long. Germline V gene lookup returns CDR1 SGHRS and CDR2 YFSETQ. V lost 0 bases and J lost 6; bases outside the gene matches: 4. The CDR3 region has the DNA TGCGCCAGCAGCTTGGTTAGCGGGAGCGCCAATGAGCAGTTCTTC. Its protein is CASSLVSGSANEQFF.

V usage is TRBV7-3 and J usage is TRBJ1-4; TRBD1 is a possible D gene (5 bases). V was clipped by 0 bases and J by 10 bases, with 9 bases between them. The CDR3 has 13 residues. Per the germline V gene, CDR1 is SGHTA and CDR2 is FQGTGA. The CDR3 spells CASSLTQGGKLFF. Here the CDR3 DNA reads TGTGCCAGCAGCTTAACCCAGGGAGGAAAACTGTTTTTT.

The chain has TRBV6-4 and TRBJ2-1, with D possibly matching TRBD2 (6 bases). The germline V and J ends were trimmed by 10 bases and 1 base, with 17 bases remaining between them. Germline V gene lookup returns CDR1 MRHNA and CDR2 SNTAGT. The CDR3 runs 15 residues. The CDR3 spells CATSHGGMSYNEQFF. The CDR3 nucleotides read TGTGCCACCAGCCACGGGGGAATGTCCTACAATGAGCAGTTCTTC.

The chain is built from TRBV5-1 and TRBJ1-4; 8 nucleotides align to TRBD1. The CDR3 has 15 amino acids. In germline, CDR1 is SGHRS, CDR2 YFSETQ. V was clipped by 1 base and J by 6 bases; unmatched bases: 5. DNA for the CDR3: TGCGCCAGCAGCTTGCAGGGGGCAATTTATGAAAAACTGTTTTTT. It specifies CASSLQGAIYEKLFF. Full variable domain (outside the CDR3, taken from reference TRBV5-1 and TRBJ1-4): KAGVTQTPRYLIKTRGQQVTLSCSPISGHRSVSWYQQTPGQGLQFLFEYFSETQRNKGNFPGRFSGRQFSNSRSEMNVSTLELGDSALYLCASSLQGAIYEKLFFGSGTQLSVL.

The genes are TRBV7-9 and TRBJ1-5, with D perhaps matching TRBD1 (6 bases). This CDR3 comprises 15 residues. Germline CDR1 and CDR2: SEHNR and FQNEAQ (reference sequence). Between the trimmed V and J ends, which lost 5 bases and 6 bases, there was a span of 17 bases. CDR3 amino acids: CASSQLGGRGQPQHF. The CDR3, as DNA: TGTGCCAGCAGCCAATTGGGGGGGCGAGGTCAGCCCCAGCATTTT.

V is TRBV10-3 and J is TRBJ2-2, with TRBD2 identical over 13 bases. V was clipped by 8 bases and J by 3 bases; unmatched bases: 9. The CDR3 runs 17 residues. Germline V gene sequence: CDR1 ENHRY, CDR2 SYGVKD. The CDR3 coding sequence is TGTGCCATCCTCGGGACTAGCGGGATGGTGGACACCGGGGAGCTGTTTTTT. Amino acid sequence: CAILGTSGMVDTGELFF.

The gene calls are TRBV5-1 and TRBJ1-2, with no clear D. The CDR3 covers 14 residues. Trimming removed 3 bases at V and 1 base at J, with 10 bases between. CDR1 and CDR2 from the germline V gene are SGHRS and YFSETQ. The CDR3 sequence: CASSWAEGNYGYTF. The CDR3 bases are TGCGCCAGCAGCTGGGCCGAGGGTAACTATGGCTACACCTTC.

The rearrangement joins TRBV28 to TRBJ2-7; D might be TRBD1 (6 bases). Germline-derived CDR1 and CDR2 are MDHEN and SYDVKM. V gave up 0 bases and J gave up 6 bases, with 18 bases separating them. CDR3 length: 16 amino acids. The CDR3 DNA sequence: TGTGCCAGCAGTTTATGGGGGACACCCGAGGGGCGCGAGCAGTACTTC. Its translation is CASSLWGTPEGREQYF. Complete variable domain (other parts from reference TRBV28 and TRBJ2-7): DVKVTQSSRYLVKRTGEKVFLECVQDMDHENMFWYRQDPGLGLRLIYFSYDVKMKEKGDIPEGYSVSREKKERFSLILESASTNQTSMYLCASSLWGTPEGREQYFGPGTRLTVT.

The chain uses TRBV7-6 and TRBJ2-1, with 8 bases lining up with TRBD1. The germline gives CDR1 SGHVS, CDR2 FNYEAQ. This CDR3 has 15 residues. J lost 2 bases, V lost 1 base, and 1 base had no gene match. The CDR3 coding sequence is TGTGCCAGCAGCTTAGTGGGACAGGCCTACAATGAGCAGTTCTTC. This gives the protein CASSLVGQAYNEQFF.

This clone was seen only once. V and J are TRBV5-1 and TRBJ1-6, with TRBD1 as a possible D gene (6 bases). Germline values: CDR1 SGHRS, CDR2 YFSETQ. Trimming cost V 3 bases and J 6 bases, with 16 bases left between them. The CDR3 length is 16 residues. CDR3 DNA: TGCGCCAGCAGCTCCAGAGGGGGAAACTTTAATTCACCCCTCCACTTT. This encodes CASSSRGGNFNSPLHF.

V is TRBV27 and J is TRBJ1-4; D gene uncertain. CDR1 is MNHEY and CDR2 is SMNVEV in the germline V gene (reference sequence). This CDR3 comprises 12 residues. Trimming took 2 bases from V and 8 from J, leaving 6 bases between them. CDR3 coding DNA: TGTGCCAGCAGTTTAATCGGGGAAAAACTGTTTTTT. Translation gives CASSLIGEKLFF.

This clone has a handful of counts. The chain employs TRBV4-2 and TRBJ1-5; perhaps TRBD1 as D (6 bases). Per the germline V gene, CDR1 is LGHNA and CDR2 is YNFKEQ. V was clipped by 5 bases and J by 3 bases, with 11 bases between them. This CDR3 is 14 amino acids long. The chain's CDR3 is CASSIQGSNQPQHF. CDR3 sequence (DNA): TGTGCCAGCAGCATACAGGGTTCCAATCAGCCCCAGCATTTT.